This T cell receptor (beta chain) was captured by sequencing in a study of shared clonotypes between healthy human individuals. The overall study: Each donor's CD4 naive and CD4 memory cells filled three plates apiece, CD8 naive two, and CD8 memory one.

The germline V gene has CDR1 MNHEY and CDR2 SVGAGI. This CDR3 region has 15 residues. With 6 bases clipped from V and 3 bases from J, the junction kept 7 bases outside the gene matches. TCRdb keeps only in-frame clones here, not all; method: immunoSEQ multiplex PCR. Of 2 million or so clones in the sample, about 94% were seen once. Findings and limits, study-wide: Naive CD4 clonotypes overlapped across several donors at roughly 5.1%.

Positively selected for CCR7, the CD45RO-negative cells used as naive CD8 cells excluded terminally differentiated effector memory CD45RA+ cells. As regards this clone: The antigen remains undetermined. Within the sample, other DNA sequences also encode this same CDR3.

This TCR was recovered from a man between 18 and 29 years old in good health. The sequenced sample was naive CD8+ T cells sorted from blood. The chain couples TRBV6-5 to TRBJ2-1, with 8 nucleotides matching TRBD2. The CDR3: CASRPSGSSYNEQFF. The CDR3 bases are TGTGCCAGCAGACCAAGCGGGAGTAGCTACAATGAGCAGTTCTTC.